The rows below give T cell receptor beta chains drawn from one sample of a study of T cell responses to AZD1222 COVID-19 vaccine. The protocol was immunoSEQ multiplex PCR, while the TCRdb copy is restricted to in-frame clones and leaves out a portion. Seen here are under 150,000 clones, about 82% observed once, and the top ten hold 7.9%. Sequences were derived from peripheral blood, sampled 28 days after the second dose of the MenACWY control vaccine. These receptors all stem from an adult who received the MenACWY meningococcal vaccine as a control. Both conserved end residues are part of each CDR3. A D gene is named only where the DNA matches it firmly. The size of a clone is reported for some rows only, either as once, few or many, or as a class for expanded clones.

TRBJ1-6	-	TRBV7-9	TRBD1	CASSLDMGQGPPLHF	TGTGCCAGCAGCTTAGACATGGGACAGGGGCCACCCCTCCACTTT
TRBJ2-2	-	TRBV10-2	TRBD2	CASAQGFAGAGELFF	TGCGCCAGCGCACAAGGCTTCGCGGGGGCCGGGGAGCTGTTTTTT
TRBJ1-2	-	TRBV19	TRBD1	CASSIFWTGKNGYTF	TGTGCCAGTAGTATCTTCTGGACAGGGAAGAATGGCTACACCTTC
TRBJ2-3	-	TRBV5-4	-	CASSWVAGKEDTQYF	TGTGCCAGCAGCTGGGTTGCGGGGAAGGAAGATACGCAGTATTTT
TRBJ1-4	-	TRBV5-8	-	CASSFTATNEKLFF	TGTGCCAGCAGCTTTACGGCAACTAATGAAAAACTGTTTTTT
TRBJ1-3	-	TRBV4-1	-	CASSQDLRPGNTIYF	TGCGCCAGCAGCCAAGACCTTCGGCCTGGAAACACCATATATTTT
TRBJ1-5	-	TRBV28	-	CASNFGAQPQHF	TGTGCCAGCAATTTCGGGGCTCAGCCCCAGCATTTT
TRBJ2-2	-	TRBV5-1	-	CASSLQGVGTGELFF	TGCGCCAGCAGCTTGCAAGGGGTCGGAACCGGGGAGCTGTTTTTT
TRBJ2-3	few	TRBV5-6	-	CASSLQDFSTDTQYF	TGTGCCAGCAGCCTACAGGACTTTAGCACAGATACGCAGTATTTT
TRBJ1-5	few	TRBV4-1	-	CASSHRGSNQPQHF	TGCGCCAGCAGCCACAGGGGCAGCAATCAGCCCCAGCATTTT
TRBJ1-5	-	TRBV28	-	CASSLGNQPQHF	TGTGCCAGCAGTTTAGGCAATCAGCCCCAGCATTTT
TRBJ2-3	-	TRBV24-1	TRBD1	CATGENRGSTDTQYF	TGTGCCACCGGGGAGAACAGGGGGAGCACAGATACGCAGTATTTT
TRBJ2-6	few	TRBV27	-	CASSPIGSGANVLTF	TGTGCCAGCAGCCCCATAGGGTCTGGGGCCAACGTCCTGACTTTC
TRBJ2-5	-	TRBV12-3/TRBV12-4	-	CASSLGRGETQYF	TGTGCCAGCAGTTTAGGTCGTGGAGAGACCCAGTACTTC
TRBJ1-5	-	TRBV5-6	-	CASSLRRHSNQPQHF	TGTGCCAGCAGCTTGAGACGCCATAGCAATCAGCCCCAGCATTTT
TRBJ2-6	-	TRBV5-1	-	CASSRRGDSGANVLTF	TGCGCCAGCTCAAGGAGGGGGGACTCTGGGGCCAACGTCCTGACTTTC
TRBJ1-6	few	TRBV5-1	-	CASSLEGVGDSPLHF	TGCGCCAGCAGCTTGGAGGGGGTAGGAGATTCACCCCTCCACTTT
TRBJ1-4	-	TRBV19	-	CASSPLGLATNEKLFF	TGTGCCAGTAGTCCACTGGGTCTTGCAACTAATGAAAAACTGTTTTTT
TRBJ1-1	-	TRBV21-1	-	CASSPPSRGNTEAFF	TGTGCCAGCAGCCCCCCTAGCAGGGGGAACACTGAAGCTTTCTTT
TRBJ2-1	-	TRBV10-3	-	CASKFSSSYNEQFF	TGTGCCTCAAAGTTCTCCAGCTCCTACAATGAGCAGTTCTTC
TRBJ2-7	-	TRBV19	-	CASSFSGVSGSYEQYF	TGTGCCAGTAGTTTCTCGGGAGTCTCTGGTTCCTACGAGCAGTACTTC
TRBJ1-1	-	TRBV13	-	CASSRRGNTEAFF	TGTGCCAGCAGTCGGAGGGGGAACACTGAAGCTTTCTTT
TRBJ2-3	-	TRBV19	-	CASSTQPGQWGDTQYF	TGTGCCAGTAGTACCCAACCGGGCCAATGGGGAGATACGCAGTATTTT
TRBJ1-4	-	TRBV25-1	-	CASSGTRGEKLFF	TGTGCCAGCAGTGGGACCCGCGGCGAAAAACTGTTTTTT
TRBJ2-5	-	TRBV9	TRBD2	CASSALAGVGTETQYF	TGTGCCAGCAGCGCCTTAGCGGGAGTAGGTACGGAGACCCAGTACTTC
TRBJ1-6	once	TRBV28	-	CASSLSRTVPNSPLHF	TGTGCCAGCAGTTTAAGCCGGACAGTCCCTAATTCACCTCTCCACTTT
TRBJ1-1	-	TRBV11-2	-	CASSPGLRENTEAFF	TGTGCCAGCAGCCCGGGTCTCCGAGAGAACACTGAAGCTTTCTTT
TRBJ1-1	-	TRBV12-3/TRBV12-4	-	CASSKTGDAFF	TGTGCCAGCAGCAAAACCGGCGATGCTTTCTTT
TRBJ1-5	once	TRBV5-5	TRBD1	CASTDRVNNQPQHF	TGTGCCAGCACCGACAGGGTCAACAATCAGCCCCAGCATTTT
TRBJ1-1	-	TRBV6-5	-	CASRRGHLNTEAFF	TGTGCCAGCAGGCGGGGACACCTGAACACTGAAGCTTTCTTT
TRBJ2-2	-	TRBV7-2	-	CASSLVQNTGELFF	TGTGCCAGCAGCTTAGTACAGAACACCGGGGAGCTGTTTTTT
TRBJ2-1	few	TRBV5-1	-	CASNMRPANNEQFF	TGCGCCAGCAACATGCGGCCGGCTAACAATGAGCAGTTCTTC
TRBJ1-1	-	TRBV6-5	-	CASRKGLPPNTEAFF	TGTGCCAGCAGGAAGGGGCTCCCTCCGAACACTGAAGCTTTCTTT